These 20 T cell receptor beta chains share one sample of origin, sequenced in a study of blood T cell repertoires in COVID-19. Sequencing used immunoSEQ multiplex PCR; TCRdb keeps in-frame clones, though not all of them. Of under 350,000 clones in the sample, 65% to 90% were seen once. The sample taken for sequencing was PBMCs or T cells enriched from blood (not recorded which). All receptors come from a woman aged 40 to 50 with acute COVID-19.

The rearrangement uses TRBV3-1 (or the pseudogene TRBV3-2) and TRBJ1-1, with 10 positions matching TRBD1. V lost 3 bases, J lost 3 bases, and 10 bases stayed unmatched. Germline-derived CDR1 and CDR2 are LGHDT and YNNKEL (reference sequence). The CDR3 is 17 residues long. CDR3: CASSQNRDRGRYTEAFF. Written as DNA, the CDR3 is TGTGCCAGCAGCCAGAACCGGGACAGGGGTAGATACACTGAAGCTTTCTTT.

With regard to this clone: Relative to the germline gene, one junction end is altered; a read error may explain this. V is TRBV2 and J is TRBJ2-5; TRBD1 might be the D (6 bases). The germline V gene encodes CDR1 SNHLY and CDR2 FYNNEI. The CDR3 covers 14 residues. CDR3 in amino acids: CASNEQGWQETQYF. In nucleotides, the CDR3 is TGTGCCAGCAATGAACAGGGTTGGCAAGAGACCCAGTACTTC.

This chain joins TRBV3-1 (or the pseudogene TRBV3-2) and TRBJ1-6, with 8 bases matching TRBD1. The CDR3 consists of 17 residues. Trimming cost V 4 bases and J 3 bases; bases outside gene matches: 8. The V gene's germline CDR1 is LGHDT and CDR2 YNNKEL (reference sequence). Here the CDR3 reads CASSRGSGTGYNSPLHF. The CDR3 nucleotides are TGTGCCAGCAGCCGAGGATCCGGGACAGGCTATAATTCACCCCTCCACTTT.

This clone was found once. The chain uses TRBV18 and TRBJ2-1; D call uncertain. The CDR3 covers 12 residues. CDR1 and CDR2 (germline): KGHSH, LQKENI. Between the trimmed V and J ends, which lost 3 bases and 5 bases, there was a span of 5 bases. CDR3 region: CASSPINNEQFF. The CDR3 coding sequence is TGTGCCAGCTCACCTATTAACAATGAGCAGTTCTTC.

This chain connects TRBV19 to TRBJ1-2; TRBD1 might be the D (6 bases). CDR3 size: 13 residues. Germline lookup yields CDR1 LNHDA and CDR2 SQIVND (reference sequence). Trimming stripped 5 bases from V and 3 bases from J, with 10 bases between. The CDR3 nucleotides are TGTGCCAGTAGTTCAGGGGTGGACTATGGCTACACCTTC. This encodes CASSSGVDYGYTF.

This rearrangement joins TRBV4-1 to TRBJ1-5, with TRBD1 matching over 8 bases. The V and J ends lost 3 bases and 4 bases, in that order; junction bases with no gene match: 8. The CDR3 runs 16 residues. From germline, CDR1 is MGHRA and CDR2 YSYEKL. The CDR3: CASSQAGQGRNQPQHF. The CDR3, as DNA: TGCGCCAGCAGCCAGGCCGGACAGGGTCGGAATCAGCCCCAGCATTTT.

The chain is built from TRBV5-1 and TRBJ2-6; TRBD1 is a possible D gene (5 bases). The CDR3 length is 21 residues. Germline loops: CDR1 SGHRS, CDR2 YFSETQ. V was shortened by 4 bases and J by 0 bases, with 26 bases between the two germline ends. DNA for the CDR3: TGCGCCAGCAGCCCATGGACAAGGGCCGAGTTGCCTCTCTCTGGGGCCAACGTCCTGACTTTC. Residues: CASSPWTRAELPLSGANVLTF.

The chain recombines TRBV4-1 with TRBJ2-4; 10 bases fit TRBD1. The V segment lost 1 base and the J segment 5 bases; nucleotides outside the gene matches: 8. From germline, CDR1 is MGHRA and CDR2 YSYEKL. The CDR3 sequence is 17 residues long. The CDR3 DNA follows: TGCGCCAGCAGCCAAGCACCGGGACAGGGGACGCAAAACATTCAGTACTTC. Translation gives CASSQAPGQGTQNIQYF.

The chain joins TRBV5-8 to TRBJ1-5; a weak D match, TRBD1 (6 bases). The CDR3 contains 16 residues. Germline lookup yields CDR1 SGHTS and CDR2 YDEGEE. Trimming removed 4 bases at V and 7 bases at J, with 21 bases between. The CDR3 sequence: CASSGLESRGSQPQHF. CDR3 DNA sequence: TGTGCCAGCAGCGGATTGGAAAGCAGGGGATCGCAGCCCCAGCATTTT.

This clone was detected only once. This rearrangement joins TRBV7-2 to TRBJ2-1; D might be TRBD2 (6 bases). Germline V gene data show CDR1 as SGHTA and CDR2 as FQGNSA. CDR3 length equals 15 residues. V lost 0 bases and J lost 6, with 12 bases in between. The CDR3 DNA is TGTGCCAGCAGCTTAGCGGTAGCGGAGTTCAATGAGCAGTTCTTC. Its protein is CASSLAVAEFNEQFF. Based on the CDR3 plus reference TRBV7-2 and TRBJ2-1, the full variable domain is GAGVSQSPSNKVTEKGKDVELRCDPISGHTALYWYRQSLGQGLEFLIYFQGNSAPDKSGLPSDRFSAERTGGSVSTLTIQRTQQEDSAVYLCASSLAVAEFNEQFFGPGTRLTVL.

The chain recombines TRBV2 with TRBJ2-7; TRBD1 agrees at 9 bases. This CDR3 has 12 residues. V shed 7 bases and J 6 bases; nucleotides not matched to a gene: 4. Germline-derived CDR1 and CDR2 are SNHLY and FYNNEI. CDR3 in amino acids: CASTLDRGEQYF. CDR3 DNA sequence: TGTGCCAGCACCTTGGACAGGGGCGAGCAGTACTTC.

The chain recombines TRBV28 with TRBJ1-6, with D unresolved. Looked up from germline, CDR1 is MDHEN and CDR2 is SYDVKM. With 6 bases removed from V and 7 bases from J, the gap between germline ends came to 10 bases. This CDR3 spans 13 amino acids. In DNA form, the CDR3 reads TGTGCCAGCAGCCCCGCTCAGAATTCACCCCTCCACTTT. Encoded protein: CASSPAQNSPLHF.

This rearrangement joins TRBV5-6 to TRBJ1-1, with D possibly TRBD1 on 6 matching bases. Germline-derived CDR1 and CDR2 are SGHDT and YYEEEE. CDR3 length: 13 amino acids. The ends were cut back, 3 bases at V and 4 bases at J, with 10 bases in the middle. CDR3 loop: CASSWYRATEAFF. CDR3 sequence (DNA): TGTGCCAGCAGCTGGTACAGGGCCACTGAAGCTTTCTTT.

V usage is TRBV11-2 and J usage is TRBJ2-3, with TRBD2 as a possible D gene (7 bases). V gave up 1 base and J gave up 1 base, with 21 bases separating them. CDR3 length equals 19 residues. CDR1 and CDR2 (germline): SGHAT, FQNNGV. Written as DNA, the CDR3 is TGTGCCAGCAGCTTAGGTAGGGGAGGGGGGGACCGAGGCACAGATACGCAGTATTTT. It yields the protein CASSLGRGGGDRGTDTQYF.

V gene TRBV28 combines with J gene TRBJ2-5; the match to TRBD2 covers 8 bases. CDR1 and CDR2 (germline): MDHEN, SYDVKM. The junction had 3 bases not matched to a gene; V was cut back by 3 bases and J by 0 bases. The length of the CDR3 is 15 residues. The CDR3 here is CASSLDSGNQETQYF. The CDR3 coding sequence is TGTGCCAGCAGTTTGGATAGCGGGAACCAAGAGACCCAGTACTTC.

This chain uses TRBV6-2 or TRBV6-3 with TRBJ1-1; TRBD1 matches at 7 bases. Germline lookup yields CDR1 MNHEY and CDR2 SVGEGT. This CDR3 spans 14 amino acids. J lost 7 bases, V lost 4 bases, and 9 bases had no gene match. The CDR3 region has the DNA TGTGCCAGCAGTTTCGCGCCGGGACAGATTGAAGCTTTCTTT. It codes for CASSFAPGQIEAFF.

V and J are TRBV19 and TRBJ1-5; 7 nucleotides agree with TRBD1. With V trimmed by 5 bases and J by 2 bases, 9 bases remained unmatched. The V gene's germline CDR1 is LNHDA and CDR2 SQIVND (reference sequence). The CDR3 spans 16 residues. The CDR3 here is CASSYEGASGNQPQHF. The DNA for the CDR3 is TGTGCCAGTAGTTACGAGGGGGCCTCGGGCAATCAGCCCCAGCATTTT.

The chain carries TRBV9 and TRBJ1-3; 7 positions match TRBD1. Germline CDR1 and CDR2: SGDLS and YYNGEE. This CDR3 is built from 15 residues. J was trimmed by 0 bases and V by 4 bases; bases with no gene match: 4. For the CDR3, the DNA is TGTGCCAGCAGCACAGGGGCCAGCTCTGGAAACACCATATATTTT. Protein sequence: CASSTGASSGNTIYF. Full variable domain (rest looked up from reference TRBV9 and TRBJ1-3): DSGVTQTPKHLITATGQRVTLRCSPRSGDLSVYWYQQSLDQGLQFLIQYYNGEERAKGNILERFSAQQFPDLHSELNLSSLELGDSALYFCASSTGASSGNTIYFGEGSWLTVV.

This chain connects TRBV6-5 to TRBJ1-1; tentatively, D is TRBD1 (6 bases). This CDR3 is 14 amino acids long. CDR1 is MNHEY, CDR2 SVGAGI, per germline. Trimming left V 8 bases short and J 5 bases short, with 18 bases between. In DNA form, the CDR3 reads TGTGCCAGCTACAGGGCCGCCGGGTGGACTGAAGCTTTCTTT. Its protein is CASYRAAGWTEAFF.

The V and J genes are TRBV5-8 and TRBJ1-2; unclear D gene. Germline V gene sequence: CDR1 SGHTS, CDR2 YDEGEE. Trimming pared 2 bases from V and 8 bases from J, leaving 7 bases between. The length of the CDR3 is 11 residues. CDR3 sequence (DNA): TGTGCCAGCAGCTTTAGAACGGGCTACACCTTC. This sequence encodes CASSFRTGYTF.